The T cell receptor (beta chain) under discussion was sequenced for a study of Graves' ophthalmopathy and Graves' hyperthyroidism. This clonotype was seen repeatedly, ten times or more. What it binds is unknown. Among the hyperthyroidism patients, all were newly diagnosed, aged 18 to 65, with under 2 months' duration. Patients were left out if they had other autoimmune diseases, uncontrolled infections, pregnancy or lactation. PBMCs originated in more than 7.5 ml of fresh peripheral blood. V lost 3 bases, J lost 7 bases, and 9 bases stayed unmatched. Germline V gene sequence: CDR1 MNHEY, CDR2 SMNVEV (reference sequence). CDR3 length equals 14 residues. For repertoire sequencing, the TCR beta CDR3 regions were amplified from RNA transcripts. Investigators did first-round RT-PCR with HTBI primers, then second-round multiplex PCR. TCRdb fed the multiplex PCR reads into MiXCR, producing one record per CDR3 protein. The sample shows approximately 380,000 distinct CDR3 sequences, more than 20% of them seen only once.

Study observations and caveats: In blood appeared most of the expanded thyroid clonotypes whose frequency exceeded 0.001.

The gene calls are TRBV27 and TRBJ2-7; TRBD1 matches 7 bases. The sequence was collected from a woman between 18 and 29 years old with stable Graves' hyperthyroidism. Material: peripheral blood. CDR3 nucleotides: TGTGCCAGCAGTTTTTTGGGGGCAGGGGGTGAGCAGTACTTC. Translated, it gives CASSFLGAGGEQYF.